This entry is about one T cell receptor beta chain. The source of the sample is a study of CD8 T cells in ankylosing spondylitis. Making use of molecular barcodes, quantitative 5'-RACE generated TCR beta libraries. TCRdb re-called the 5' RACE reads with MiXCR, one entry per CDR3 protein. The sample lists 30,000 to 45,000 distinct CDR3 sequences, 15% to 20% seen once, with 35% to 50% in the top ten. V gave up 5 bases and J gave up 8 bases; unmatched junction bases: 4. CDR3 size: 12 residues. The germline V gene has CDR1 MDHEN and CDR2 SYDVKM. The receptor's source is a male donor with ankylosing spondylitis or in good health (not recorded which). Sample: blood. The chain is built from TRBV28 and TRBJ1-2; the match to TRBD1 covers 8 bases. The CDR3 DNA is TGTGCCAGCAGTGCGACAGGGGTAGGCTACACCTTC. Protein product: CASSATGVGYTF.